This T cell receptor beta chain is from a study of OX40 agonist ivuxolimab in advanced cancers. As for the study more broadly: Ivuxolimab was an agonistic, fully human IgG2 monoclonal antibody directed against OX40 (CD134), a costimulatory receptor. Intravenous ivuxolimab was administered to patients every 2 weeks at six dose levels: 0.01, 0.1, 0.3, 1.5, 3 and 10 mg/kg. Of the approximately 50 dose-escalation patients, hepatocellular carcinoma was present in about 20, melanoma in roughly 15, renal cell carcinoma in 9 and head and neck cancer in 9. The dose-escalation cohort was 82.7% male with a mean age of roughly 60 years, ranging from roughly 20 to 80. Patients were allowed to have had prior anti-PD-1, anti-PD-L1 or anti-CTLA-4 therapy, and more than 35% of the dose-escalation patients had been treated with checkpoint inhibitors. Three dose-escalation patients achieved partial responses, one with hepatocellular carcinoma and two with cutaneous melanoma. Peripheral TCRbeta sequencing aimed to test whether ivuxolimab altered TCR sequence diversity and caused clonal T-cell expansion. The monotherapy dose-escalation portion (N = 52 patients) of the phase I ivuxolimab trial is reported in the paper.

Concerning this clone itself: What antigen it recognizes has not been identified. The sample holds no much larger clone one base away, and base qualities are not on file.

The CDR3 spans 15 residues, from the cysteine through the phenylalanine. Of the read, only the CDR3 DNA is kept; its 45 bases are in frame from base 1. At the junction V is shortened by 0 bases and J by 2 bases, with 10 bases in between. CDR1 and CDR2 (SGHNT, YYREEE) derive from the germline V gene (reference sequence). To sequence the TCRbeta CDR3 region, genomic DNA was isolated from the sorted cells. The immunoSEQ Assay was used to sequence the TCRbeta CDR3 regions. TCRdb re-hosts the immuneACCESS table, in-frame sequences only. Its copies lack some clones; in the studies checked, an unresolved V gene accounts for under half of them, and the cause for the rest is not known. This sample is represented by approximately 46,000 clones; about 88% of them were singletons. The ten largest clones add up to around 11% of the sample. Patients with a history of autoimmune disease or receiving systemic immunosuppression were excluded from the trial. Peripheral blood for TCR sequencing was collected from all dose cohorts at baseline, on cycle 4 day 1, and on cycle 7 day 1. The samples were taken from a phase I, first-in-human, multicenter, open-label dose-escalation trial of ivuxolimab. Adults with locally advanced or metastatic melanoma, renal cell, hepatocellular, or head and neck squamous cell carcinoma were enrolled in the trial. CD4+ and CD8+ T cells were sorted separately from peripheral blood before TCR sequencing.

Findings and caveats that apply to the study as a whole: At doses of 0.1 to 3.0 mg/kg, clonal expansion of both CD4+ and CD8+ blood T cells was observed from baseline to week 6. The antigen specificity of the clonally expanded peripheral T cells was not determined. In the 0.1-3.0 mg/kg groups, partial responders were among the patients with the lowest normalized peripheral clonal expansion, particularly in CD8+ T cells. After ivuxolimab, CD8+ T cells had more expanded clones than CD4+ T cells on average. Low levels of normalized T-cell clonal expansion were also shown by some nonresponding patients.

The V and J segments used are TRBV5-4 and TRBJ2-3; the D gene assignment is perhaps TRBD1 or TRBD2, with each matching 6 bases. The receptor was isolated from an adult with an advanced solid tumor such as melanoma, head and neck, liver or kidney cancer. Sequencing was performed on CD4+ or CD8+ T cells sorted from blood, taken in a trial of the OX40 agonist ivuxolimab. The CDR3 corresponds to CASSLDGGPTDTQYF. The DNA reads as follows: TGTGCCAGCAGCTTGGATGGGGGGCCCACAGATACGCAGTATTTT.